Following are 24 T cell receptor beta chains from one sample sequenced in a study of T cell repertoires in cytomegalovirus infection. TCRdb re-called the reads through MiXCR, storing one row per CDR3 protein. The data show under 200,000 distinct CDR3 sequences, with roughly 9% seen just once and about 4.6% held by the top ten. Sample: PBMCs. These receptor sequences come from a human donor in good health (CMV status not recorded). Some clones in this sample may be carry-over from other donors' samples.

CDR3 loop: CASSYRGPKGKHF. The DNA for the CDR3 is TGTGCCAGCAGTTACCGGGGCCCGAAGGGGAAGCATTTT. This sequence joins TRBV28 and TRBJ1-5, with TRBD1 as a possible D gene (5 bases). The CDR3 runs to 13 residues. V was pared by 4 bases and J by 14 bases, with 18 bases between. CDR1 is MDHEN, CDR2 SYDVKM, per germline. The complete variable domain, with remaining parts taken from reference TRBV28 and TRBJ1-5, reads DVKVTQSSRYLVKRTGEKVFLECVQDMDHENMFWYRQDPGLGLRLIYFSYDVKMKEKGDIPEGYSVSREKKERFSLILESASTNQTSMYLCASSYRGPKGKHFGDGTRLSIL.

This clonotype was recorded at least ten times. This chain connects TRBV27 to TRBJ1-3; 9 bases line up with TRBD1. The CDR3 spans 16 residues. From germline, CDR1 is MNHEY and CDR2 SMNVEV (reference sequence). Trimming at V came to 0 bases and at J to 3 bases, leaving 3 bases not matched to a gene. CDR3 sequence reads: CASSLSGQGFGNTIYF. Written as DNA, the CDR3 is TGTGCCAGCAGTTTATCGGGACAGGGTTTTGGAAACACCATATATTTT.

In its sample, this clonotype was seen many times. The rearrangement joins TRBV28 to TRBJ1-1, with 8 bases fitting TRBD1. The germline V gene has CDR1 MDHEN and CDR2 SYDVKM. J was trimmed by 8 bases and V by 6 bases; bases with no gene match: 8. This CDR3 contains 13 residues. The CDR3 reads CASSRGQGREAFF. DNA for the CDR3: TGTGCCAGCAGCCGCGGACAGGGTCGAGAAGCTTTCTTT.

The CDR3 loop is CASSLAGLSEQFF. CDR3 in DNA: TGCGCCAGCAGCTTGGCCGGCCTCAGTGAGCAGTTCTTC. The chain links TRBV5-1 to TRBJ2-1, with D hard to call. CDR1 SGHRS and CDR2 YFSETQ come from the germline V gene. Trimming pared 0 bases from V and 9 bases from J, leaving 10 bases between. The CDR3 runs to 13 residues.

The rearrangement joins TRBV5-4 to TRBJ2-2; D uncertain. V dropped 0 bases and J dropped 3 bases, with 9 bases sitting between them. The CDR3 runs to 15 residues. Germline V gene data show CDR1 as SGHNT and CDR2 as YYREEE (reference sequence). The chain's CDR3 is CASSLGESHTGELFF. The DNA for the CDR3 is TGTGCCAGCAGCTTGGGCGAGAGCCACACCGGGGAGCTGTTTTTT.

This clonotype was found many times. The chain is built from TRBV7-8 and TRBJ2-2, with 8 bases fitting TRBD2. The germline V gene encodes CDR1 SGHVS and CDR2 FQNEAQ. CDR3 length: 17 amino acids. J gave up 2 bases and V 5 bases, and 10 bases lay outside the gene matches. The DNA for the CDR3 is TGTGCCAGCAGCCCTCACCGTAGCGGGATAAACACCGGGGAGCTGTTTTTT. Amino acid sequence: CASSPHRSGINTGELFF.

There are many counts of this clonotype. The V gene is TRBV11-3, the J gene TRBJ2-5; 9 bases map to TRBD1. CDR3 size: 15 residues. Trimming at V came to 5 bases and at J to 4 bases, leaving 8 bases not matched to a gene. Germline V gene sequence: CDR1 SGHNT, CDR2 YENEEA. The CDR3 DNA sequence: TGTGCCAGCAGCCGTCGACAGGGGGTTGGAGAGACCCAGTACTTC. It yields the protein CASSRRQGVGETQYF.

This clonotype was counted ten times or more. The CDR3 protein is CASRARGPGANVLTF. DNA for the CDR3: TGTGCCAGCAGGGCTAGGGGGCCTGGGGCCAACGTCCTGACTTTC. V gene TRBV12-3 or TRBV12-4 combines with J gene TRBJ2-6; 7 positions agree with TRBD1. V gave up 6 bases and J gave up 2 bases; unmatched junction bases: 4. The CDR3 covers 15 residues.

This clonotype was counted many times. The rearrangement joins TRBV7-9 to TRBJ1-1, with 9 bases aligning to TRBD1. The CDR3 length is 15 residues. Per germline, CDR1 SEHNR and CDR2 FQNEAQ (reference sequence). The ends lost 5 bases at V and 3 bases at J; junction bases unmatched: 7. For the CDR3, the DNA is TGTGCCAGCAGCCGCGGACAGGGGATGCACACTGAAGCTTTCTTT. The encoded protein is CASSRGQGMHTEAFF.

In this sample, this clonotype turned up many times. The chain links TRBV7-9 to TRBJ2-5; D is ambiguous. The CDR3 covers 13 residues. V was trimmed by 2 bases and J by 3 bases, leaving 7 bases between them. Per the germline V gene, CDR1 is SEHNR and CDR2 is FQNEAQ (reference sequence). The CDR3: CASSLRAEETQYF. The CDR3, as DNA: TGTGCCAGCAGCTTAAGGGCAGAAGAGACCCAGTACTTC.

This clonotype was detected ten times or more. J is TRBJ1-6 and V is TRBV4-1, with D possibly TRBD1 on 5 matching bases. Germline assignment: CDR1 MGHRA and CDR2 YSYEKL. This CDR3 is built from 14 residues. The V end was cut by 3 bases, the J end by 8 bases, with 11 bases between. The CDR3 sequence is CASSQKGRYSPLHF. CDR3 nucleotide sequence: TGCGCCAGCAGCCAGAAGGGGCGGTATTCACCCCTCCACTTT.

This clonotype was seen a single time. The rearrangement joins TRBV5-1 to TRBJ2-3, with 8 nucleotides matching TRBD1. The germline gives CDR1 SGHRS, CDR2 YFSETQ. Unmatched junction bases numbered 9, after V lost 1 base and J lost 5 bases. The CDR3 covers 16 residues. CDR3 nucleotide sequence: TGCGCCAGCAGCTTGAAGTCCGTCAGGGGGCAAGATACGCAGTATTTT. It codes for CASSLKSVRGQDTQYF. Full variable domain (rest looked up from reference TRBV5-1 and TRBJ2-3): KAGVTQTPRYLIKTRGQQVTLSCSPISGHRSVSWYQQTPGQGLQFLFEYFSETQRNKGNFPGRFSGRQFSNSRSEMNVSTLELGDSALYLCASSLKSVRGQDTQYFGPGTRLTVL.

Ten or more counts support this clonotype. The chain is built from TRBV7-2 and TRBJ2-5; D is possibly TRBD1 or TRBD2 (5 bases each). V was cut by 0 bases and J by 5 bases, with 16 bases left in between. The CDR3 is made up of 16 amino acids. Germline V gene sequence: CDR1 SGHTA, CDR2 FQGNSA. The CDR3 reads CASSLALGGLLETQYF. The CDR3 coding sequence is TGTGCCAGCAGCTTAGCTCTTGGGGGTCTCCTGGAGACCCAGTACTTC.

V gene TRBV20-1 combines with J gene TRBJ1-2; 7 bases agree with TRBD1. With 4 bases clipped from V and 0 bases from J, the junction kept 8 bases outside the gene matches. CDR1 and CDR2 from the germline V gene are DFQATT and SNEGSKA (reference sequence). The CDR3 runs to 15 residues. The CDR3: CSANRQGGTNYGYTF. The CDR3 DNA follows: TGCAGTGCTAACCGACAGGGCGGAACTAACTATGGCTACACCTTC.

This clonotype was observed at least ten times. This sequence joins TRBV4-3 and TRBJ2-7; D ambiguous. The germline CDR1 and CDR2 sequences are LGHNA and YSLEER. V was pared by 1 base and J by 6 bases, with 10 bases between. The CDR3 spans 13 residues. The CDR3 region has the DNA TGCGCCAGCAGCCAAGGGGAAGTCGGCGAGCAGTACTTC. Translated, it gives CASSQGEVGEQYF.

This clonotype was seen at least ten times. The V call is TRBV7-9, the J call TRBJ1-2; D is possibly TRBD1 (6 bases). The ends were cut back, 5 bases at V and 4 bases at J, with 14 bases in the middle. CDR1 SEHNR and CDR2 FQNEAQ come from the germline V gene (reference sequence). This CDR3 has 14 amino acids. The CDR3 loop is CASSAETGSYGYTF. CDR3 nucleotides: TGTGCCAGCAGCGCAGAGACAGGCAGCTATGGCTACACCTTC.

This clonotype occurred a few times. The V gene is TRBV7-3, the J gene TRBJ2-3, with D maybe TRBD2 (6 bases). Deletions cut 0 bases from V and 5 bases from J, with 12 bases between. The CDR3 totals 15 residues. Germline loops: CDR1 SGHTA, CDR2 FQGTGA. The DNA for the CDR3 is TGTGCCAGCAGCTTAACCGGCGGGATGGGAGATACGCAGTATTTT. This translates into CASSLTGGMGDTQYF.

This clonotype was seen a few times. The chain links TRBV28 to TRBJ1-5; D uncertain. The germline V gene has CDR1 MDHEN and CDR2 SYDVKM. The V end was cut by 5 bases, the J end by 6 bases, with 11 bases between. The CDR3 extends over 13 amino acids. Here the CDR3 DNA reads TGTGCCAGCAGTACCCCAGATGGTCAGCCCCAGCATTTT. Its translation: CASSTPDGQPQHF. The entire variable domain, with the rest obtained from reference TRBV28 and TRBJ1-5, is as follows: DVKVTQSSRYLVKRTGEKVFLECVQDMDHENMFWYRQDPGLGLRLIYFSYDVKMKEKGDIPEGYSVSREKKERFSLILESASTNQTSMYLCASSTPDGQPQHFGDGTRLSIL.

The chain has TRBV6-1 and TRBJ1-3, with D unclear. The CDR3 consists of 12 residues. Germline values: CDR1 MNHNS, CDR2 SASEGT. V dropped 7 bases and J dropped 0 bases, with 4 bases sitting between them. The CDR3 coding sequence is TGTGCCAGCATTACCTCTGGAAACACCATATATTTT. This gives the protein CASITSGNTIYF.

There are a few counts of this clonotype. Here the CDR3 reads CASSETGVYGYTF. For the CDR3, the DNA is TGTGCCAGCAGCGAGACGGGGGTCTATGGCTACACCTTC. The rearrangement links TRBV7-2 to TRBJ1-2, with a possible D match to TRBD1 (5 bases). V was shortened by 5 bases and J by 4 bases, with 11 bases between the two germline ends. CDR1 and CDR2 from the germline V gene are SGHTA and FQGNSA. CDR3 length: 13 amino acids.

The chain is built from TRBV25-1 and TRBJ1-6; possible D gene TRBD1, 5 bases. CDR3 length equals 20 residues. Germline V gene lookup returns CDR1 MGHDK and CDR2 SYGVNS. V lost 0 bases and J 0 bases, leaving 18 bases between the germline ends. CDR3 nucleotide sequence: TGTGCCAGCAGTGAATATCTCGGGCAGGGAACGAGCTCCTATAATTCACCCCTCCACTTT. The encoded protein is CASSEYLGQGTSSYNSPLHF.

The rearrangement joins TRBV6-2 or TRBV6-3 to TRBJ2-7, with 8 nucleotides matching TRBD1. Germline CDR1 is MNHEY and CDR2 is SVGEGT. The CDR3 length is 14 residues. V lost 6 bases, J lost 3 bases, and 7 bases stayed unmatched. Written as DNA, the CDR3 is TGTGCCAGCAGCTCCGGGACAGGCGTCTACGAGCAGTACTTC. It codes for CASSSGTGVYEQYF.

This clonotype showed up many times. The chain combines TRBV7-2 with TRBJ2-5; 10 bases are shared with TRBD2. CDR3 length equals 16 residues. Unmatched junction bases numbered 8, after V lost 2 bases and J lost 5 bases. In germline, CDR1 is SGHTA, CDR2 FQGNSA. In nucleotides, the CDR3 is TGTGCCAGCAGCTTAAGTCCTAGCGGGAGTAGGGAGACCCAGTACTTC. It is translated as CASSLSPSGSRETQYF.

This rearrangement joins TRBV7-9 to TRBJ1-4; D remains ambiguous. V was clipped by 6 bases and J by 2 bases, with 10 bases between them. The germline CDR1 and CDR2 sequences are SEHNR and FQNEAQ (reference sequence). There are 14 residues in the CDR3. CDR3 region: CASSWTSTNEKLFF. In nucleotides, the CDR3 is TGTGCCAGCAGTTGGACTTCTACTAATGAAAAACTGTTTTTT.